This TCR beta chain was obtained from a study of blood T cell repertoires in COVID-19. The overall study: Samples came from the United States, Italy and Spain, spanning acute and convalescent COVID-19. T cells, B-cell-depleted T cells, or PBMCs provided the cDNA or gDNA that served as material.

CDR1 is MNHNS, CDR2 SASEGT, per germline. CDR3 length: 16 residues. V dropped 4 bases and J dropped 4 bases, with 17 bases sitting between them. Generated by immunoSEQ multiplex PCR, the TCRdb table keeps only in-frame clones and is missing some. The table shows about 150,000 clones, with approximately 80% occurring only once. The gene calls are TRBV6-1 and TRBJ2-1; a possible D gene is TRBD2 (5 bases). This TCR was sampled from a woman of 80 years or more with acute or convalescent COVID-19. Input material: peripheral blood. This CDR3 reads CASSGSGLAVYNEQFF. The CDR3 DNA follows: TGTGCCAGCAGTGGGTCTGGTCTAGCTGTATACAATGAGCAGTTCTTC.